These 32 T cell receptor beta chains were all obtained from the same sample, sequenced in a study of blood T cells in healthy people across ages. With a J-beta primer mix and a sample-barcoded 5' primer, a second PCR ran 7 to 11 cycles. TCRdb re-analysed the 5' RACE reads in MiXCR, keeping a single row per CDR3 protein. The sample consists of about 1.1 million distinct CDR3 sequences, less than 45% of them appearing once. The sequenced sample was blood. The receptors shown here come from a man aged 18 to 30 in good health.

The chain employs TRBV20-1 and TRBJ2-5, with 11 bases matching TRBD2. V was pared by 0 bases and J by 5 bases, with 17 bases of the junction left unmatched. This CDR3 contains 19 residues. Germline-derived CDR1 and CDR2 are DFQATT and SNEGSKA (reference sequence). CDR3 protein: CSARDKSTSGTLEGETQYF. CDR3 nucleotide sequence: TGCAGTGCTAGAGATAAATCGACTAGCGGGACACTCGAGGGGGAGACCCAGTACTTC.

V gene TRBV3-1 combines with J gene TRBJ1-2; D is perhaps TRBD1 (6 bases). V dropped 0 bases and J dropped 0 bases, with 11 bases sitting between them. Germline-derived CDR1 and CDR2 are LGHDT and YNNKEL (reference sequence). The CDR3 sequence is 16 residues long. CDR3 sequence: CASSQDEDSPNYGYTF. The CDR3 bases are TGTGCCAGCAGCCAAGATGAGGACAGCCCTAACTATGGCTACACCTTC. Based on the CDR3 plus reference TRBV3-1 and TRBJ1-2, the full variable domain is DTAVSQTPKYLVTQMGNDKSIKCEQNLGHDTMYWYKQDSKKFLKIMFSYNNKELIINETVPNRFSPKSPDKAHLNLHINSLELGDSAVYFCASSQDEDSPNYGYTFGSGTRLTVV.

CDR3 in DNA: TGCAGTGCTAGAGACCTTAGCGGGGGGCCCTACAATGAGCAGTTCTTC. Residues: CSARDLSGGPYNEQFF. The chain links TRBV20-1 to TRBJ2-1; 10 nucleotides align to TRBD2. The J segment lost 2 bases and the V segment lost 0 bases, leaving 4 bases of the junction unmatched. The germline gives CDR1 DFQATT, CDR2 SNEGSKA (reference sequence). The CDR3 covers 16 residues.

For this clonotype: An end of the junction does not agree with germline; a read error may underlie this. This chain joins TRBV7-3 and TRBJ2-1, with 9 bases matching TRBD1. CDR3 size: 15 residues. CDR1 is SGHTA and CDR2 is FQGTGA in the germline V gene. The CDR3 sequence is CASLLRDRVFNERFF. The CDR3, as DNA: TGTGCCAGCCTCCTACGGGACAGGGTGTTTAATGAGCGGTTCTTC.

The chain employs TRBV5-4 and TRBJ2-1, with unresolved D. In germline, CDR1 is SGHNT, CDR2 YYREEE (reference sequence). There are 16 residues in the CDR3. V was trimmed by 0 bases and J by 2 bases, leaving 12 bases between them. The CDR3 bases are TGTGCCAGCAGCTTGGGCGGAATGGGAACCTACAATGAGCAGTTCTTC. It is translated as CASSLGGMGTYNEQFF.

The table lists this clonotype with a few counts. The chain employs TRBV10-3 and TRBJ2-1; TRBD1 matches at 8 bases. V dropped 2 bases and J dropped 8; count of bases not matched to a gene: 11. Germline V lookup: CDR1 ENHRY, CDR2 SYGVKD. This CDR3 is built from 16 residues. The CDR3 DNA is TGTGCCATCAGTGAGCCTGGACAGGGACCCTTGGATGAGCAGTTCTTC. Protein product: CAISEPGQGPLDEQFF.

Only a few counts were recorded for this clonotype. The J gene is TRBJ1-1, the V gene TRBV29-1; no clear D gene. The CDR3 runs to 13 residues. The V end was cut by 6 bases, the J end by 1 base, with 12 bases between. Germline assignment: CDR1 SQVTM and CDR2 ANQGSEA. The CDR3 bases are TGCAGCGTCGCGGCCGGCGGGAACACTGAAGCTTTCTTT. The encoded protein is CSVAAGGNTEAFF.

CDR3 DNA: TGTGCCAGCAGTTACCCCCGGACAGACCTACGGTACAATTCACCCCTCCACTTT. Translated, it gives CASSYPRTDLRYNSPLHF. V is TRBV6-2 or TRBV6-3 and J is TRBJ1-6, with TRBD1 as a possible D gene (6 bases). Deletions cut 2 bases from V and 7 bases from J, with 21 bases between. CDR1 is MNHEY and CDR2 is SVGEGT in the germline V gene. There are 18 residues in the CDR3.

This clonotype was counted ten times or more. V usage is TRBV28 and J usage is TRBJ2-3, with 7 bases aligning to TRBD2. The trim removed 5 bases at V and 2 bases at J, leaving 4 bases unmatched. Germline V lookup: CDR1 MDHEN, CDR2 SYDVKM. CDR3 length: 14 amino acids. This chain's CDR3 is CASSPSGYTDTQYF. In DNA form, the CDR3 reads TGTGCCAGCAGTCCTAGCGGATACACAGATACGCAGTATTTT.

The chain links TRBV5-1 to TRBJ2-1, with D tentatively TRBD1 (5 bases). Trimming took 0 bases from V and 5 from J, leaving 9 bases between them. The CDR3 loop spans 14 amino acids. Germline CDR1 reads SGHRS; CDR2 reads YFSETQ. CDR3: CASSLEQVNNEQFF. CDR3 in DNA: TGCGCCAGCAGCTTGGAACAGGTGAACAATGAGCAGTTCTTC.

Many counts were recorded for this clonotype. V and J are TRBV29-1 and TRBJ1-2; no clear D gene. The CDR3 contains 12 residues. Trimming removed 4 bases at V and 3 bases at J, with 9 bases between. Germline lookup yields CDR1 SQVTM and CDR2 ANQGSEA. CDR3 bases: TGCAGCGTTGGATACACTGACTATGGCTACACCTTC. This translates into CSVGYTDYGYTF.

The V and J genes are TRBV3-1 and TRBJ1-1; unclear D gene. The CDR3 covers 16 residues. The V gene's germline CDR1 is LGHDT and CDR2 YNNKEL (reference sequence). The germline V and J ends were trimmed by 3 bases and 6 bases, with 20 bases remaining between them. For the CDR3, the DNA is TGTGCCAGCAGCCAGCGAGGCCACGGGGAAAAGGCTGAAGCTTTCTTT. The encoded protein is CASSQRGHGEKAEAFF. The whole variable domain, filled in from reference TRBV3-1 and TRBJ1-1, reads DTAVSQTPKYLVTQMGNDKSIKCEQNLGHDTMYWYKQDSKKFLKIMFSYNNKELIINETVPNRFSPKSPDKAHLNLHINSLELGDSAVYFCASSQRGHGEKAEAFFGQGTRLTVV.

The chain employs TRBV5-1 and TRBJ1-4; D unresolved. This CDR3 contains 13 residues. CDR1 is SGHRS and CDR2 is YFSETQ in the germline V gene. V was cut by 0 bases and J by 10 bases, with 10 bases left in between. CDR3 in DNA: TGCGCCAGCAGCTTGGATGAGGATTTAAAACTGTTTTTT. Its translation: CASSLDEDLKLFF.

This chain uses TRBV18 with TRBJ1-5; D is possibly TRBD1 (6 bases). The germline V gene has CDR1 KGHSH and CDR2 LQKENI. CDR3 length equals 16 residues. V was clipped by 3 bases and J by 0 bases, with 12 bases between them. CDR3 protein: CASSPQTGSSNQPQHF. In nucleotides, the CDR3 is TGTGCCAGCTCACCCCAGACAGGTTCTAGCAATCAGCCCCAGCATTTT.

The CDR3 nucleotides read TGTGCCAGCAGCTTAGGAGGGACAGGGGGCGGGCAGCCCCAGCATTTT. As protein: CASSLGGTGGGQPQHF. The genes are TRBV7-2 and TRBJ1-5, with 12 nucleotides matching TRBD1. V lost 1 base to trimming and J lost 7 bases; unmatched junction nucleotides: 5. The CDR3 extends over 16 amino acids. Germline V gives CDR1 SGHTA, CDR2 FQGNSA.

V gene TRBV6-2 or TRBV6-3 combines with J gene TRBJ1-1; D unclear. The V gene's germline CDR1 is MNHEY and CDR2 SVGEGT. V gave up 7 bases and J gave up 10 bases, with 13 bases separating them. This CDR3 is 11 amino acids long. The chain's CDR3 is CASTFGSGAFF. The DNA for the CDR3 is TGTGCCAGCACCTTTGGGTCTGGAGCTTTCTTT.

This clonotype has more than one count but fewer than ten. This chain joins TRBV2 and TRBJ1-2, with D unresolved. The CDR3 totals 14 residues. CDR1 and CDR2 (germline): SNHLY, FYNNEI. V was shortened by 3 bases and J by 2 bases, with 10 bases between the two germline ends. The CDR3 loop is CASSERSQNYGYTF. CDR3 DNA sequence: TGTGCCAGCAGTGAGCGGAGCCAGAACTATGGCTACACCTTC. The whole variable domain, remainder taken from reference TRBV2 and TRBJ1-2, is EPEVTQTPSHQVTQMGQEVILRCVPISNHLYFYWYRQILGQKVEFLVSFYNNEISEKSEIFDDQFSVERPDGSNFTLKIRSTKLEDSAMYFCASSERSQNYGYTFGSGTRLTVV.

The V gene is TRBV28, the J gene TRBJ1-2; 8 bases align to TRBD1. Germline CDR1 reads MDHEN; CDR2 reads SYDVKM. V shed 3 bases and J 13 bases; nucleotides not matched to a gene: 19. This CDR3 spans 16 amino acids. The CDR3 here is CASSLGTGTGAGACTF. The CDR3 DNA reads TGTGCCAGCAGTTTGGGAACTGGGACAGGAGCCGGGGCGTGCACCTTC.

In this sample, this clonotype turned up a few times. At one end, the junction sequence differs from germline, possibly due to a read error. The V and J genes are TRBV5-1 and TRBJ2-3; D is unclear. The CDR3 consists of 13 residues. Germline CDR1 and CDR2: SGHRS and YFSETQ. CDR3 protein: CASSLESVDTQYF. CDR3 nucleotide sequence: TGCGCCAGCAGTTTGGAGTCGGTAGATACGCAGTATTTT.

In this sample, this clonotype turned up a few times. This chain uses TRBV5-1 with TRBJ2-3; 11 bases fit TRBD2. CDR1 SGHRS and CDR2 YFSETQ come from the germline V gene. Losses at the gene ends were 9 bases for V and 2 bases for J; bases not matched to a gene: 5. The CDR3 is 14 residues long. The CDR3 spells CATRTSGYTDTQYF. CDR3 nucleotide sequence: TGCGCCACCAGGACTAGCGGGTACACAGATACGCAGTATTTT.

The CDR3 sequence is CASSYRAGDRQPQHF. CDR3 coding DNA: TGTGCCAGCAGTTACAGGGCAGGGGATAGGCAGCCCCAGCATTTT. The V and J genes are TRBV6-6 and TRBJ1-5; D might be TRBD1 (6 bases). Trimming removed 2 bases at V and 7 bases at J, with 15 bases between. CDR3 length: 15 amino acids. Germline V gives CDR1 MNHNY, CDR2 SVGAGI (reference sequence).

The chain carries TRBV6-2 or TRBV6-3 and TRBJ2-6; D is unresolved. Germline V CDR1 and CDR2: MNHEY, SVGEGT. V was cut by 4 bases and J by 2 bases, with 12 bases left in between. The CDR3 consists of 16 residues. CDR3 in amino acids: CASSWTRLPGANVLTF. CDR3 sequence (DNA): TGTGCCAGCAGTTGGACCAGGCTCCCTGGGGCCAACGTCCTGACTTTC.

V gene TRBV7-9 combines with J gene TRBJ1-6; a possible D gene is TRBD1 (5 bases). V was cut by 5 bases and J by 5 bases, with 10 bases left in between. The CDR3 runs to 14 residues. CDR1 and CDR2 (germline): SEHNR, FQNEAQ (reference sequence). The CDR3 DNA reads TGTGCCAGCAGCCCGACGGGGGATAATTCACCCCTCCACTTT. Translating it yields CASSPTGDNSPLHF.

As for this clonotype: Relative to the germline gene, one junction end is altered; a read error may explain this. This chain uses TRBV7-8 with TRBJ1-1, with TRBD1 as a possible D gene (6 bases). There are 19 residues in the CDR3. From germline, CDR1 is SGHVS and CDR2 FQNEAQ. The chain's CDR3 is CASSLGFRGLEGWDTEAFF. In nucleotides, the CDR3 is TGTGCTAGCAGCTTAGGCTTCAGGGGCCTCGAGGGATGGGACACTGAAGCTTTCTTT.

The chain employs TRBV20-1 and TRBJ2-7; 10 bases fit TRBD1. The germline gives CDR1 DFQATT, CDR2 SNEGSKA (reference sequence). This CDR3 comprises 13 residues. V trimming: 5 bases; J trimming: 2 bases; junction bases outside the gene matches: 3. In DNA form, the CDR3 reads TGCAGTGCTCCAGGACAGGGGGCCTACGAGCAGTACTTC. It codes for CSAPGQGAYEQYF.

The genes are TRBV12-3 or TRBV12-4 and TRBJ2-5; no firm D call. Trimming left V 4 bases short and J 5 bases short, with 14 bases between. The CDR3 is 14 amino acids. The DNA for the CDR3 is TGTGCCAGCAGTTCAGGAATTGGTGGCGAGACCCAGTACTTC. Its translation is CASSSGIGGETQYF.

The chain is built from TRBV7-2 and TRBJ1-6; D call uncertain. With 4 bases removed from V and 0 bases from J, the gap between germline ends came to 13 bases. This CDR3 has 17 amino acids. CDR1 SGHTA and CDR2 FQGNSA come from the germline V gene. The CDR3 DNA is TGTGCCAGCAGCTCCGCTCTCGGAAGCTCCTATAATTCACCCCTCCACTTT. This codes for CASSSALGSSYNSPLHF.

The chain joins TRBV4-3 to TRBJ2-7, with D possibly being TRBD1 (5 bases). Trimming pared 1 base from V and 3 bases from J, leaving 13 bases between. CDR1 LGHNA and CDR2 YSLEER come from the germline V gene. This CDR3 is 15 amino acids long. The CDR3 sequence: CASSQGGAPYYEQYF. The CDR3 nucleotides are TGCGCCAGCAGCCAAGGTGGGGCGCCATACTACGAGCAGTACTTC.

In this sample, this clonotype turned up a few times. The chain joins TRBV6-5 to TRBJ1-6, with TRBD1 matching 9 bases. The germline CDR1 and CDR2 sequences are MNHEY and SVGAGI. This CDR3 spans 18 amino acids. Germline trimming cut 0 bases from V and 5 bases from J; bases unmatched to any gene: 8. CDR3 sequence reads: CASSYSYRGLWNNSPLHF. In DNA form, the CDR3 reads TGTGCCAGCAGTTACTCCTACAGGGGGCTTTGGAATAATTCACCCCTCCACTTT.

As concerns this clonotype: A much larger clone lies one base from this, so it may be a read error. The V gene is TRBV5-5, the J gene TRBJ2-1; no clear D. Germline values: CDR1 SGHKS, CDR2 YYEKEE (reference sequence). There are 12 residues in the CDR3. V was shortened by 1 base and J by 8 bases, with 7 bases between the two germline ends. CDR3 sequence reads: CASSLLAHEQFF. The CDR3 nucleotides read TGTGCCAGCAGCTTGTTAGCCCATGAGCAGTTCTTC.

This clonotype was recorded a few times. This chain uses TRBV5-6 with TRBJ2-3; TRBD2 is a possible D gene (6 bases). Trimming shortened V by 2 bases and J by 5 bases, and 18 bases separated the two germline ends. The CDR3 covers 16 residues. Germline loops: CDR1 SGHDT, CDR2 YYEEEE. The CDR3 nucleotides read TGTGCCAGCAGCTTCGGAACAGGAGGGTCCCTAGATACGCAGTATTTT. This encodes CASSFGTGGSLDTQYF.

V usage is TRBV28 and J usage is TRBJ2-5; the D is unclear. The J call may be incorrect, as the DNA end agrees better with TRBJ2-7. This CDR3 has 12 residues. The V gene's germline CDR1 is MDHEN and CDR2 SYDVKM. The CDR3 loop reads CASSSETGEQYF. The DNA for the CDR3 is TGTGCCAGCAGCTCAGAGACGGGCGAGCAGTACTTC.